This T cell receptor beta chain was sequenced during a study of cytomegalovirus exposure and HLA in healthy donors. Comment on this clone: Its antigen is not identified.

With 0 bases removed from V and 4 bases from J, the gap between germline ends came to 15 bases. CDR1 and CDR2 from the germline V gene are SGHRS and YFSETQ. The CDR3 contains 16 residues. Study-wide points: Reported results showed that the classifier diagnosed cytomegalovirus status with high specificity and sensitivity. In vitro confirmation showed three CMV-associated chains to be CMV antigen specific. The study listed approximately 160 cytomegalovirus-associated TCR beta chains.

Produced via immunoSEQ multiplex PCR; TCRdb's table is partial and in-frame only. Here the sample spans 55,000 to 80,000 clones, around 93% being singletons. Sequenced material: PBMCs. The V call is TRBV5-1, the J call TRBJ2-3; D is possibly TRBD2 (6 bases). The clonotype was recovered from a woman between 18 and 30 years old in good health and CMV-seropositive. The CDR3: CASSLAGGGAADTQYF. The DNA for the CDR3 is TGCGCCAGCAGCTTGGCCGGAGGAGGGGCGGCAGATACGCAGTATTTT.